The 18 T cell receptor beta chains below come from one sample, sequenced in a study of blood T cell repertoires in COVID-19. The data were produced by immunoSEQ multiplex PCR, yet TCRdb's version contains in-frame clones alone and is incomplete. The sample has about 140,000 clones, about 76% seen once. The sequencing sample was made of peripheral blood. The source of these receptors is a woman in her sixties with active or convalescent COVID-19.

V and J are TRBV27 and TRBJ1-1, with D possibly being TRBD1 (5 bases). This CDR3 is built from 15 residues. The V gene lost 5 bases and the J gene lost 5 bases, with 18 bases spanning the gap. Germline V lookup: CDR1 MNHEY, CDR2 SMNVEV (reference sequence). The CDR3 region is CASSHPWGGETEAFF. The CDR3 nucleotides are TGTGCCAGCAGTCACCCTTGGGGGGGTGAGACTGAAGCTTTCTTT.

This clone has more than one count but fewer than ten. This sequence joins TRBV27 and TRBJ1-1, with D perhaps matching TRBD1 (6 bases). Deletions cut 0 bases from V and 0 bases from J, with 11 bases between. Germline V gene data show CDR1 as MNHEY and CDR2 as SMNVEV (reference sequence). The CDR3 runs 16 residues. Here the CDR3 DNA reads TGTGCCAGCAGTTTATCCCGGACAGAAATGAACACTGAAGCTTTCTTT. Amino acids: CASSLSRTEMNTEAFF.

The J gene is TRBJ1-5, the V gene TRBV2, with 8 bases identical to TRBD1. The germline V gene has CDR1 SNHLY and CDR2 FYNNEI. The V segment lost 2 bases and the J segment 7 bases; nucleotides outside the gene matches: 7. The CDR3 extends over 15 amino acids. CDR3 coding DNA: TGTGCCAGCAGTGAACAGGGGGCGGTAGGACAGCCCCAGCATTTT. Residues: CASSEQGAVGQPQHF.

This rearrangement joins TRBV7-9 to TRBJ2-7, with 8 bases that match TRBD1. With V trimmed by 6 bases and J by 3 bases, 1 base remained unmatched. Germline CDR1 SEHNR, CDR2 FQNEAQ (reference sequence). This CDR3 contains 12 residues. CDR3 DNA: TGTGCCAGCAGTGGACAGGGCTACGAGCAGTACTTC. It codes for CASSGQGYEQYF.

The chain links TRBV10-3 to TRBJ2-3; 10 bases line up with TRBD2. CDR3 size: 15 residues. The J segment lost 8 bases and the V segment lost 7 bases, leaving 12 bases of the junction unmatched. Germline assignment: CDR1 ENHRY and CDR2 SYGVKD. This CDR3 reads CAITAGTSADGTQYF. The CDR3 DNA is TGTGCCATCACCGCCGGGACTAGCGCCGACGGTACGCAGTATTTT.

This chain joins TRBV28 and TRBJ1-1, with 7 bases identical to TRBD1. The CDR3 consists of 19 residues. Germline CDR1 is MDHEN and CDR2 is SYDVKM. The V segment lost 3 bases and the J segment 5 bases; nucleotides outside the gene matches: 21. The CDR3 coding sequence is TGTGCCAGCAGTTTTTTTCTGTTGACAGGGAATGGTCAGGGTACTGAAGCTTTCTTT. Its protein is CASSFFLLTGNGQGTEAFF. Full variable domain (outside the CDR3, taken from reference TRBV28 and TRBJ1-1): DVKVTQSSRYLVKRTGEKVFLECVQDMDHENMFWYRQDPGLGLRLIYFSYDVKMKEKGDIPEGYSVSREKKERFSLILESASTNQTSMYLCASSFFLLTGNGQGTEAFFGQGTRLTVV.

The chain combines TRBV29-1 with TRBJ2-2, with D possibly matching TRBD1 (5 bases). CDR3 size: 15 residues. Trimming took 7 bases from V and 5 from J, leaving 20 bases between them. The V gene's germline CDR1 is SQVTM and CDR2 ANQGSEA. In DNA, the CDR3 is TGCAGCGCCGGTAGCTTCCAGGGCAGGACCGGGGAGCTGTTTTTT. It codes for CSAGSFQGRTGELFF.

The rearrangement uses TRBV5-1 and TRBJ1-1; 8 nucleotides line up with TRBD1. Looked up from germline, CDR1 is SGHRS and CDR2 is YFSETQ. This CDR3 comprises 13 residues. V shed 4 bases, J shed 5 bases, and the junction held 4 bases outside the gene matches. The CDR3: CASSLDRVTEAFF. CDR3 DNA sequence: TGCGCCAGCAGCCTGGACAGGGTAACTGAAGCTTTCTTT. Full variable domain (missing parts from reference TRBV5-1 and TRBJ1-1): KAGVTQTPRYLIKTRGQQVTLSCSPISGHRSVSWYQQTPGQGLQFLFEYFSETQRNKGNFPGRFSGRQFSNSRSEMNVSTLELGDSALYLCASSLDRVTEAFFGQGTRLTVV.

V is TRBV28 and J is TRBJ2-7, with D possibly matching TRBD1 (5 bases). This CDR3 is built from 15 residues. Trimming stripped 5 bases from V and 0 bases from J, with 14 bases between. Germline V gene sequence: CDR1 MDHEN, CDR2 SYDVKM. For the CDR3, the DNA is TGTGCCAGCAGTCCCCTTTTACAGGACTCCTACGAGCAGTACGTC. Residues: CASSPLLQDSYEQYV.

V gene TRBV4-2 combines with J gene TRBJ2-1, with 11 nucleotides matching TRBD2. The CDR3 sequence is 16 residues long. The germline CDR1 and CDR2 sequences are LGHNA and YNFKEQ. Losses at the gene ends were 1 base for V and 4 bases for J; bases not matched to a gene: 3. The CDR3 is CASSQVAGGVYNEQFF. The CDR3 DNA reads as TGTGCCAGCAGCCAAGTAGCGGGAGGGGTATACAATGAGCAGTTCTTC.

This clone was seen more than once but under ten times. The chain uses TRBV19 and TRBJ1-1, with D perhaps matching TRBD1 (5 bases). The CDR3 runs to 16 residues. CDR1 is LNHDA, CDR2 SQIVND, per germline (reference sequence). Trimming removed 7 bases at V and 1 base at J, with 19 bases between. As DNA, the CDR3 is TGTGCCAGTACCAATCTCTTCGGACATACGAACACTGAAGCTTTCTTT. It codes for CASTNLFGHTNTEAFF.

This clone was seen once. This chain joins TRBV5-1 and TRBJ1-1, with a tentative D call TRBD1 (6 bases). The germline V gene has CDR1 SGHRS and CDR2 YFSETQ. The V gene lost 4 bases and the J gene lost 7 bases, with 20 bases spanning the gap. CDR3 length equals 15 residues. The CDR3: CASSLGTGTYYEAFF. CDR3 sequence (DNA): TGCGCCAGCAGCCTGGGTACAGGGACATACTATGAAGCTTTCTTT.

This chain joins TRBV10-3 and TRBJ2-4; TRBD2 is a possible D gene (7 bases). Germline CDR1 is ENHRY and CDR2 is SYGVKD. Trimming took 3 bases from V and 9 from J, leaving 18 bases between them. This CDR3 has 15 amino acids. The CDR3 loop reads CAISDGGGGSGIQYF. The CDR3 bases are TGTGCCATCAGTGATGGGGGGGGCGGATCGGGCATTCAGTACTTC.

The chain links TRBV2 to TRBJ1-5; TRBD1 aligns across 9 bases. Germline-derived CDR1 and CDR2 are SNHLY and FYNNEI. This CDR3 is 16 amino acids long. V lost 2 bases to trimming and J lost 0 bases; unmatched junction nucleotides: 2. CDR3 coding DNA: TGTGCCAGCAGTGAAACGACAGGGGGTAGCAATCAGCCCCAGCATTTT. The encoded protein is CASSETTGGSNQPQHF.

The gene calls are TRBV7-3 and TRBJ2-1; 11 bases match TRBD2. V lost 1 base and J lost 9; bases outside the gene matches: 8. Germline CDR1 SGHTA, CDR2 FQGTGA. CDR3 length equals 16 residues. The CDR3 region has the DNA TGTGCCAGCAGCTTAAGCATAGCGGGAGGGCCCCGTGAGCAGTTCTTC. It is translated as CASSLSIAGGPREQFF.

The J gene is TRBJ2-3, the V gene TRBV20-1; unclear D gene. From germline, CDR1 is DFQATT and CDR2 SNEGSKA (reference sequence). The length of the CDR3 is 12 residues. The ends were cut back, 3 bases at V and 4 bases at J, with 8 bases in the middle. CDR3 in DNA: TGCAGTGCTAGTCGCGAGGCAGATACGCAGTATTTT. Amino acid sequence: CSASREADTQYF.

The chain is built from TRBV14 and TRBJ2-1; D unresolved. The CDR3 runs to 13 residues. V lost 4 bases, J lost 7 bases, and 11 bases lay in between. Germline V gives CDR1 SGHDN, CDR2 FVKESK. The CDR3 region has the DNA TGTGCCAGCAGCCTTTTAGACGGGAATGAGCAGTTCTTC. It is translated as CASSLLDGNEQFF.

The chain links TRBV19 to TRBJ2-1; 7 bases map to TRBD2. The CDR3 has 15 residues. The germline V gene encodes CDR1 LNHDA and CDR2 SQIVND (reference sequence). Germline trimming cut 2 bases from V and 4 bases from J; bases unmatched to any gene: 5. The chain's CDR3 is CASSIIASGYNEQFF. The CDR3 coding sequence is TGTGCCAGTAGTATAATAGCTAGCGGATACAATGAGCAGTTCTTC.